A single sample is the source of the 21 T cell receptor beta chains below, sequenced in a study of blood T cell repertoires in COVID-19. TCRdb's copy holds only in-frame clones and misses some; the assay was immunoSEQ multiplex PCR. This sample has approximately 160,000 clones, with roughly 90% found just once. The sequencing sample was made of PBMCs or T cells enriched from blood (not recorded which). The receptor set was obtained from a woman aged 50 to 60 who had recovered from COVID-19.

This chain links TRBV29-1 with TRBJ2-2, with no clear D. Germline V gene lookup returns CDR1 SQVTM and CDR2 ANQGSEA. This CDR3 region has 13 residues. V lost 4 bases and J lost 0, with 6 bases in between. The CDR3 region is CSVVTSNTGELFF. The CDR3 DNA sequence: TGCAGCGTTGTAACTTCGAACACCGGGGAGCTGTTTTTT.

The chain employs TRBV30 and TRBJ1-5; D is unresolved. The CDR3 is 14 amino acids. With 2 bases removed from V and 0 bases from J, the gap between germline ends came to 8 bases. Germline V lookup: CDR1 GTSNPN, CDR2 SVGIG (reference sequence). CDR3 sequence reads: CAWSSGSSNQPQHF. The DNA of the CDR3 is TGTGCCTGGAGTTCGGGGAGTAGCAATCAGCCCCAGCATTTT.

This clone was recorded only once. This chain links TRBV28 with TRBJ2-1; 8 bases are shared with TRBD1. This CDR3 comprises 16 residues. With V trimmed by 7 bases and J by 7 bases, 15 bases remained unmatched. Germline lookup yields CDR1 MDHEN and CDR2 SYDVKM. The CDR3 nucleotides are TGTGCCAGCACCTCCCTAGGACAGGGTCGAGTTAATGAGCAGTTCTTC. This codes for CASTSLGQGRVNEQFF.

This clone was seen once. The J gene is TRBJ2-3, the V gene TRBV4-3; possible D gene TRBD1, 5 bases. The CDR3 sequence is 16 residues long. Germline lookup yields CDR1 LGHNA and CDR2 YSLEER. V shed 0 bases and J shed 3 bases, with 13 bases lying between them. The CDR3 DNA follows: TGCGCCAGCAGCCAAGATAAGGCCAGGGCGACAGATACGCAGTATTTT. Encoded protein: CASSQDKARATDTQYF.

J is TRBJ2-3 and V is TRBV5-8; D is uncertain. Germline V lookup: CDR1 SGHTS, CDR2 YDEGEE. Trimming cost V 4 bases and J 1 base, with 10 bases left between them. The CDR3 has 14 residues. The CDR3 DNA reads TGTGCCAGCAGCCCACTCGAGGGCACAGATACGCAGTATTTT. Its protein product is CASSPLEGTDTQYF.

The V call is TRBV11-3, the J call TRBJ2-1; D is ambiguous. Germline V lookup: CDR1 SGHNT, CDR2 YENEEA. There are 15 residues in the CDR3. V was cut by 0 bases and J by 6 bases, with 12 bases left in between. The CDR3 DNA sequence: TGTGCCAGCAGCTTAGACCCTAGGATGGGCAATGAGCAGTTCTTC. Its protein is CASSLDPRMGNEQFF. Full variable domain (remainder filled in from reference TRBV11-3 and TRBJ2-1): EAGVVQSPRYKIIEKKQPVAFWCNPISGHNTLYWYLQNLGQGPELLIRYENEEAVDDSQLPKDRFSAERLKGVDSTLKIQPAELGDSAVYLCASSLDPRMGNEQFFGPGTRLTVL.

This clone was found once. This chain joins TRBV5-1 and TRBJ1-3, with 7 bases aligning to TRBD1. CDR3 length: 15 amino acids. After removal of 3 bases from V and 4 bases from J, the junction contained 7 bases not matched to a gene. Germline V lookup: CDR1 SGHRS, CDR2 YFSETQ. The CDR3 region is CASSSRTGKGNTIYF. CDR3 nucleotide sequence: TGCGCCAGCAGCTCAAGGACAGGAAAGGGAAACACCATATATTTT.

The CDR3 here is CASSSRTGQEIYEQYF. As DNA, the CDR3 is TGCGCCAGCAGCTCCCGAACGGGACAGGAGATATACGAGCAGTACTTC. This rearrangement joins TRBV5-1 to TRBJ2-7, with TRBD1 identical over 8 bases. The CDR3 spans 16 residues. J lost 4 bases, V lost 3 bases, and 12 bases had no gene match. CDR1 SGHRS and CDR2 YFSETQ come from the germline V gene. The full variable domain, its missing parts supplied by reference TRBV5-1 and TRBJ2-7, is KAGVTQTPRYLIKTRGQQVTLSCSPISGHRSVSWYQQTPGQGLQFLFEYFSETQRNKGNFPGRFSGRQFSNSRSEMNVSTLELGDSALYLCASSSRTGQEIYEQYFGPGTRLTVT.

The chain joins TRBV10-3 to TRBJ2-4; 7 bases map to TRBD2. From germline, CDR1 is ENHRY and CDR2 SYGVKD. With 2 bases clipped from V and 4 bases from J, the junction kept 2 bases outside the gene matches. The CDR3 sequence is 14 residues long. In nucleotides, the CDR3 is TGTGCCATCAGTGAGGGGGGGGATAAAAACATTCAGTACTTC. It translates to CAISEGGDKNIQYF.

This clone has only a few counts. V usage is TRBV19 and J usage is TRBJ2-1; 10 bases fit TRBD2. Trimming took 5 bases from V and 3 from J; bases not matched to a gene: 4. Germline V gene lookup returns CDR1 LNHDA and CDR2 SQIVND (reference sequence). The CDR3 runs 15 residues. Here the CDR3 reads CASSYTSGDYNEQFF. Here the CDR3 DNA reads TGTGCCAGTAGTTACACTAGCGGGGACTACAATGAGCAGTTCTTC. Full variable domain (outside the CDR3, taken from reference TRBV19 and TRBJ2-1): DGGITQSPKYLFRKEGQNVTLSCEQNLNHDAMYWYRQDPGQGLRLIYYSQIVNDFQKGDIAEGYSVSREKKESFPLTVTSAQKNPTAFYLCASSYTSGDYNEQFFGPGTRLTVL.

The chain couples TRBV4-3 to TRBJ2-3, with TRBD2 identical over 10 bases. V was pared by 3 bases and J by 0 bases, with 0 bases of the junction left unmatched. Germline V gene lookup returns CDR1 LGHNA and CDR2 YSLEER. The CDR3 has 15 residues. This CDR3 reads CASSHSGRSTDTQYF. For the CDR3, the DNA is TGCGCCAGCAGCCATAGCGGGAGGAGCACAGATACGCAGTATTTT.

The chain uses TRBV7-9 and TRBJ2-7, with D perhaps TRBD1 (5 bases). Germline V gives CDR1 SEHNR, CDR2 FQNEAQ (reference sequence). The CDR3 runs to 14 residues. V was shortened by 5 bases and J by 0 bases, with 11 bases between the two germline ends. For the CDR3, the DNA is TGTGCCAGCAGCCCCGACAGTAGCTCCTACGAGCAGTACTTC. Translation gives CASSPDSSSYEQYF. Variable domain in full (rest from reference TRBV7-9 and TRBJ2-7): DTGVSQNPRHKITKRGQNVTFRCDPISEHNRLYWYRQTLGQGPEFLTYFQNEAQLEKSRLLSDRFSAERPKGSFSTLEIQRTEQGDSAMYLCASSPDSSSYEQYFGPGTRLTVT.

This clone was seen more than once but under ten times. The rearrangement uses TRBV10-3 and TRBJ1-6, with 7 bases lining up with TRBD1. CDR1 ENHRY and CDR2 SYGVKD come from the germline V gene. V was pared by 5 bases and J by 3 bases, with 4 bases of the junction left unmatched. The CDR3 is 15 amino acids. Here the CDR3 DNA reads TGTGCCATCAGTAGGGACAGTAACTATAATTCACCCCTCCACTTT. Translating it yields CAISRDSNYNSPLHF.

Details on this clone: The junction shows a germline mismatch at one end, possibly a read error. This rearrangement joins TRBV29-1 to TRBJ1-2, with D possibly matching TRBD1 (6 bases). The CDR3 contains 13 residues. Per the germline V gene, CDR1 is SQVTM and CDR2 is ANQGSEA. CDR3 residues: CSVEETGPHGYTF. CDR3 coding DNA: TGCAGCGTCGAAGAGACAGGTCCTCATGGCTACACCTTC.

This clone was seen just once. The CDR3 region is CASRIRDSPYYEQYF. The CDR3 bases are TGTGCCAGCAGGATCCGGGACAGCCCATATTACGAGCAGTACTTC. The chain is built from TRBV2 and TRBJ2-7; 7 bases match TRBD1. Germline V gene sequence: CDR1 SNHLY, CDR2 FYNNEI. Losses at the gene ends were 6 bases for V and 4 bases for J; bases not matched to a gene: 12. The CDR3 is 15 residues long.

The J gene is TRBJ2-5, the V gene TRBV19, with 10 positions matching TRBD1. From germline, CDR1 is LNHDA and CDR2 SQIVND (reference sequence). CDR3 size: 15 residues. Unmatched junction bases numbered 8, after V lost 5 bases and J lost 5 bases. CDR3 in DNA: TGTGCCAGTAGTCTAATGACAGGGGGCTGGGAGACCCAGTACTTC. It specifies CASSLMTGGWETQYF.

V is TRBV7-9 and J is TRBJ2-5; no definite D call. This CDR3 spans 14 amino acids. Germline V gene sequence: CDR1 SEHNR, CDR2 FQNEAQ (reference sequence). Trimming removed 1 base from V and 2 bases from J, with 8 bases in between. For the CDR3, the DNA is TGTGCCAGCAGCTTAGTGGGCAGGCAAGAGACCCAGTACTTC. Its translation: CASSLVGRQETQYF.

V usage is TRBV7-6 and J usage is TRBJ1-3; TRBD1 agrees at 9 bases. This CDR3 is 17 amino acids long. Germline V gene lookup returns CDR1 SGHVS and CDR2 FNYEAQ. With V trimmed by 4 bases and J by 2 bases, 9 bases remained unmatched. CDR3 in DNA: TGTGCCAGCAGCTCATTTCCGGGACAGGGACCTGGAAACACCATATATTTT. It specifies CASSSFPGQGPGNTIYF.

CDR3 DNA: TGCGCCAGCAGCTTGGTATCCTCCTACAATGAGCAGTTCTTC. It encodes CASSLVSSYNEQFF. The rearrangement joins TRBV5-1 to TRBJ2-1; no firm D call. The CDR3 is made up of 14 amino acids. V was pared by 0 bases and J by 0 bases, with 4 bases between. CDR1 and CDR2 (germline): SGHRS, YFSETQ.

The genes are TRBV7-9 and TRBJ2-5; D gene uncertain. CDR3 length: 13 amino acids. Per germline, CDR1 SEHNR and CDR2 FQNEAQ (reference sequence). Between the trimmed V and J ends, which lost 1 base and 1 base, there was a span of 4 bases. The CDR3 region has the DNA TGTGCCAGCAGCTTAGTGAGCCAAGAGACCCAGTACTTC. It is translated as CASSLVSQETQYF. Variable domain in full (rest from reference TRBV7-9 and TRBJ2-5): DTGVSQNPRHKITKRGQNVTFRCDPISEHNRLYWYRQTLGQGPEFLTYFQNEAQLEKSRLLSDRFSAERPKGSFSTLEIQRTEQGDSAMYLCASSLVSQETQYFGPGTRLLVL.

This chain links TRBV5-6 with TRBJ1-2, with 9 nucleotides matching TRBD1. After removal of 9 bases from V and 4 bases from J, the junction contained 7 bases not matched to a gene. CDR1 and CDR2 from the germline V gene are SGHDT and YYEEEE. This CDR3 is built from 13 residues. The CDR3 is CATQGQGRYGYTF. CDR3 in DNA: TGTGCCACCCAGGGACAGGGCCGCTATGGCTACACCTTC.